What follows are 27 T cell receptor beta chains derived from one specimen sequenced in a study of T cell responses to AZD1222 COVID-19 vaccine. Profiling relied on immunoSEQ multiplex PCR, and the TCRdb table lists in-frame clones only, not all of them. The profile shows some 86,000 clones, just over 90% of them singletons. The material sequenced was peripheral blood, taken 28 days after the second AZD1222 dose. Receptors were obtained from an adult who received the AZD1222 COVID-19 vaccine.

The V and J genes are TRBV6-5 and TRBJ2-3; no clear D. The length of the CDR3 is 12 residues. V was pared by 3 bases and J by 4 bases, with 5 bases between. CDR1 and CDR2 from the germline V gene are MNHEY and SVGAGI. CDR3 protein: CASSYISDTQYF. The DNA for the CDR3 is TGTGCCAGCAGTTATATTTCAGATACGCAGTATTTT.

The V call is TRBV15, the J call TRBJ1-6; 8 bases are a match to TRBD1. The CDR3 covers 20 residues. CDR1 is LNHNV, CDR2 YYDKDF, per germline (reference sequence). J gave up 0 bases and V 1 base, and 11 bases lay outside the gene matches. The CDR3 here is CATSRVRTGTGSSYNSPLHF. The CDR3 bases are TGTGCCACCAGCAGAGTCCGGACAGGGACGGGTAGCTCCTATAATTCACCCCTCCACTTT.

The CDR3: CASSLEGRYNSPLHF. The CDR3 DNA reads as TGTGCCAGCAGCTTAGAGGGCCGCTATAATTCACCCCTCCACTTT. The rearrangement joins TRBV11-2 to TRBJ1-6, with D unclear. The CDR3 contains 15 residues. V lost 0 bases, J lost 3 bases, and 6 bases lay in between. Germline CDR1 is SGHAT and CDR2 is FQNNGV.

The chain's CDR3 is CASSGRDPGNTIYF. The CDR3 bases are TGCGCCAGCAGCGGCAGGGACCCCGGAAACACCATATATTTT. The chain employs TRBV5-1 and TRBJ1-3, with D possibly being TRBD1 (5 bases). This CDR3 is built from 14 residues. Germline lookup yields CDR1 SGHRS and CDR2 YFSETQ. V lost 4 bases to trimming and J lost 4 bases, with 12 bases between them.

This clone was seen a single time. The V and J genes are TRBV21-1 and TRBJ1-1; the table names TRBD1, a call not compared with the DNA. TRBV21-1 is designated a pseudogene. The CDR3 consists of 18 residues. The DNA for the CDR3 is TGTGCCAGCAGCAAAGGGGGGACAGCGTTTTACCCCTACACTGAAGCTTTCTTT. Translation gives CASSKGGTAFYPYTEAFF.

The V and J genes are TRBV7-9 and TRBJ1-4, with D possibly matching TRBD1 (6 bases). The V end was cut by 3 bases, the J end by 4 bases, with 12 bases between. The germline V gene encodes CDR1 SEHNR and CDR2 FQNEAQ (reference sequence). CDR3 length: 15 residues. The CDR3 loop is CASSFRTESNEKLFF. The CDR3 coding sequence is TGTGCCAGCAGCTTTCGGACAGAAAGTAATGAAAAACTGTTTTTT.

The chain combines TRBV10-1 with TRBJ1-5, with a possible D match to TRBD1 (5 bases). Germline CDR1 WNHNN, CDR2 SYGVQD (reference sequence). The CDR3 is 19 amino acids. Between the trimmed V and J ends, which lost 6 bases and 0 bases, there was a span of 24 bases. CDR3 in amino acids: CASSAICGAPKHSNQPQHF. The CDR3 nucleotides read TGCGCCAGCAGCGCGATTTGCGGGGCACCAAAACATAGCAATCAGCCCCAGCATTTT.

The V call is TRBV7-9, the J call TRBJ2-5; D might be TRBD2 (5 bases). The CDR3 covers 15 residues. Trimming left V 1 base short and J 2 bases short, with 11 bases between. The germline gives CDR1 SEHNR, CDR2 FQNEAQ (reference sequence). The CDR3 DNA sequence: TGTGCCAGCAGCTTAGGAGGGCAAATGCAAGAGACCCAGTACTTC. It encodes CASSLGGQMQETQYF.

This clone was counted a single time. The rearrangement joins TRBV11-3 to TRBJ2-1; 9 nucleotides align to TRBD1. With 5 bases clipped from V and 2 bases from J, the junction kept 4 bases outside the gene matches. This CDR3 spans 15 amino acids. Germline V gene lookup returns CDR1 SGHNT and CDR2 YENEEA. In nucleotides, the CDR3 is TGTGCCAGCAGCCGGGACAGGGAGACCTACAATGAGCAGTTCTTC. It translates to CASSRDRETYNEQFF.

The V call is TRBV2, the J call TRBJ2-1, with D maybe TRBD2 (6 bases). The V end lost 5 bases, the J end lost 3 bases, and 14 bases lay between the germline ends. CDR1 is SNHLY and CDR2 is FYNNEI in the germline V gene. The CDR3 is 15 residues long. Here the CDR3 reads CASSKLAGGYNEQFF. The CDR3 coding sequence is TGTGCCAGCAGTAAACTAGCTGGGGGCTACAATGAGCAGTTCTTC.

The genes are TRBV15 and TRBJ2-7; 8 bases are shared with TRBD2. Per germline, CDR1 LNHNV and CDR2 YYDKDF (reference sequence). After removal of 0 bases from V and 0 bases from J, the junction contained 4 bases not matched to a gene. The CDR3 covers 16 residues. The CDR3 DNA is TGTGCCACCAGCAGAGAAGCGGGGGCACACTCCTACGAGCAGTACTTC. This sequence encodes CATSREAGAHSYEQYF. The full variable domain, rest sourced from reference TRBV15 and TRBJ2-7, is DAMVIQNPRYQVTQFGKPVTLSCSQTLNHNVMYWYQQKSSQAPKLLFHYYDKDFNNEADTPDNFQSRRPNTSFCFLDIRSPGLGDTAMYLCATSREAGAHSYEQYFGPGTRLTVT.

The rearrangement uses TRBV6-5 and TRBJ1-2; 7 positions match TRBD1. The CDR3 totals 13 residues. The V segment lost 5 bases and the J segment 2 bases; nucleotides outside the gene matches: 2. CDR1 and CDR2 (germline): MNHEY, SVGAGI. DNA of the CDR3: TGTGCCAGCAGTCCCAGGGGGAACTATGGCTACACCTTC. This sequence encodes CASSPRGNYGYTF.

This chain links TRBV29-1 with TRBJ2-7, with TRBD2 matching 10 bases. J gave up 3 bases and V 5 bases, and 4 bases lay outside the gene matches. In germline, CDR1 is SQVTM, CDR2 ANQGSEA. This CDR3 has 13 residues. This CDR3 is CSVRASGGYEQYF. The CDR3 bases are TGCAGCGTTCGGGCTAGCGGGGGCTACGAGCAGTACTTC.

This clone was seen a single time. The rearrangement links TRBV9 to TRBJ2-7, with TRBD1 identical over 9 bases. Germline CDR1 SGDLS, CDR2 YYNGEE. J lost 0 bases, V lost 8 bases, and 3 bases had no gene match. The CDR3 runs 13 residues. The CDR3 region has the DNA TGTGCCAGTGGGACAGGGAGCTCCTACGAGCAGTACTTC. Its protein product is CASGTGSSYEQYF.

V gene TRBV7-8 combines with J gene TRBJ1-2; TRBD1 aligns across 7 bases. Germline-derived CDR1 and CDR2 are SGHVS and FQNEAQ. The V segment lost 1 base and the J segment 0 bases; nucleotides outside the gene matches: 5. The CDR3 runs 16 residues. CDR3: CASSLGTGATNYGYTF. CDR3 nucleotide sequence: TGTGCCAGCAGCTTAGGGACAGGCGCTACTAACTATGGCTACACCTTC.

This clone was detected only once. The genes are TRBV3-1 (or the pseudogene TRBV3-2) and TRBJ2-3, with TRBD2 matching over 10 bases. The CDR3 has 19 residues. V was clipped by 1 base and J by 0 bases; unmatched bases: 10. Germline V gene sequence: CDR1 LGHDT, CDR2 YNNKEL (reference sequence). CDR3 in amino acids: CASSQGAGLADRSTDTQYF. In nucleotides, the CDR3 is TGTGCCAGCAGCCAAGGAGCCGGACTAGCGGATAGGAGCACAGATACGCAGTATTTT.

The chain carries TRBV5-1 and TRBJ1-1; D is ambiguous. The germline V and J ends were trimmed by 4 bases and 1 base, with 5 bases remaining between them. Germline V lookup: CDR1 SGHRS, CDR2 YFSETQ. The CDR3 runs to 12 residues. The CDR3 bases are TGCGCCAGCAGCAGCTGGAACACTGAAGCTTTCTTT. Translated, it gives CASSSWNTEAFF.

This chain links TRBV6-6 with TRBJ1-5, with no clear D. V was shortened by 6 bases and J by 0 bases, with 18 bases between the two germline ends. This CDR3 region has 17 residues. Germline lookup yields CDR1 MNHNY and CDR2 SVGAGI (reference sequence). CDR3: CASSRTPATYSNQPQHF. The CDR3 DNA sequence: TGTGCCAGCAGCCGAACCCCAGCTACGTATAGCAATCAGCCCCAGCATTTT.

This sequence joins TRBV18 and TRBJ2-7; 9 nucleotides match TRBD1. The CDR3 has 14 amino acids. Per the germline V gene, CDR1 is KGHSH and CDR2 is LQKENI. V lost 3 bases, J lost 2 bases, and 2 bases stayed unmatched. CDR3 sequence reads: CASSPRTGAYEQYF. Here the CDR3 DNA reads TGTGCCAGCTCACCGAGGACAGGGGCCTACGAGCAGTACTTC.

The genes are TRBV28 and TRBJ1-2; no firm D call. The V and J ends lost 4 bases and 5 bases respectively, with 5 bases between them. CDR1 MDHEN and CDR2 SYDVKM come from the germline V gene. The CDR3 consists of 11 residues. CDR3 loop: CASSYQYGYTF. The CDR3 DNA reads as TGTGCCAGCAGTTATCAGTATGGCTACACCTTC.

The gene calls are TRBV3-1 (or the pseudogene TRBV3-2) and TRBJ2-1; D not certain. The germline gives CDR1 LGHDT, CDR2 YNNKEL (reference sequence). The CDR3 runs to 15 residues. V lost 0 bases and J lost 2, with 8 bases in between. The CDR3, as DNA: TGTGCCAGCAGCCAAGAAATCCCCCCCTACAATGAGCAGTTCTTC. Translating it yields CASSQEIPPYNEQFF.

The chain has TRBV15 and TRBJ1-3, with 9 bases aligning to TRBD1. The germline V gene encodes CDR1 LNHNV and CDR2 YYDKDF (reference sequence). There are 15 residues in the CDR3. With V trimmed by 3 bases and J by 0 bases, 0 bases remained unmatched. CDR3 coding DNA: TGTGCCACCAGCAGGACAGGGGGCTCTGGAAACACCATATATTTT. Translating gives CATSRTGGSGNTIYF.

This clone came up a few times. V usage is TRBV5-1 and J usage is TRBJ1-2, with D perhaps matching TRBD1 (5 bases). The CDR3 consists of 15 residues. V was cut by 0 bases and J by 4 bases, with 13 bases left in between. Germline CDR1 is SGHRS and CDR2 is YFSETQ. The CDR3 bases are TGCGCCAGCAGCTTGGTAGCGGGGCAGTCCTATGGCTACACCTTC. Encoded protein: CASSLVAGQSYGYTF. The whole variable domain, remainder taken from reference TRBV5-1 and TRBJ1-2, is KAGVTQTPRYLIKTRGQQVTLSCSPISGHRSVSWYQQTPGQGLQFLFEYFSETQRNKGNFPGRFSGRQFSNSRSEMNVSTLELGDSALYLCASSLVAGQSYGYTFGSGTRLTVV.

This chain joins TRBV5-6 and TRBJ1-2; D is perhaps TRBD1 (5 bases). V gave up 1 base and J gave up 7 bases, with 14 bases separating them. From germline, CDR1 is SGHDT and CDR2 YYEEEE. There are 14 residues in the CDR3. CDR3 coding DNA: TGTGCCAGCAGCTTGACAGGACCGCTCCCTGGCTACACCTTC. Translating it yields CASSLTGPLPGYTF.

The V call is TRBV6-5, the J call TRBJ1-1; the D is unclear. In germline, CDR1 is MNHEY, CDR2 SVGAGI. Trimming took 4 bases from V and 4 from J, leaving 4 bases between them. The CDR3 has 11 amino acids. CDR3 sequence: CASSFFTEAFF. The CDR3 DNA reads TGTGCCAGCAGTTTTTTCACTGAAGCTTTCTTT.

V gene TRBV19 combines with J gene TRBJ2-3; D possibly matches TRBD1 or TRBD2 (5 bases each). Germline CDR1 reads LNHDA; CDR2 reads SQIVND (reference sequence). The V end was cut by 1 base, the J end by 0 bases, with 14 bases between. This CDR3 has 17 amino acids. CDR3 sequence: CASSIGSVGASTDTQYF. CDR3 nucleotide sequence: TGTGCCAGTAGTATAGGTTCGGTCGGGGCGAGCACAGATACGCAGTATTTT.

The chain recombines TRBV7-9 with TRBJ2-3, with 11 bases matching TRBD1. Germline lookup yields CDR1 SEHNR and CDR2 FQNEAQ (reference sequence). This CDR3 comprises 15 residues. J gave up 4 bases and V 1 base, and 1 base lay outside the gene matches. CDR3 sequence (DNA): TGTGCCAGCAGCTTAGTGGGACAGGGGGCAGATACGCAGTATTTT. This codes for CASSLVGQGADTQYF.